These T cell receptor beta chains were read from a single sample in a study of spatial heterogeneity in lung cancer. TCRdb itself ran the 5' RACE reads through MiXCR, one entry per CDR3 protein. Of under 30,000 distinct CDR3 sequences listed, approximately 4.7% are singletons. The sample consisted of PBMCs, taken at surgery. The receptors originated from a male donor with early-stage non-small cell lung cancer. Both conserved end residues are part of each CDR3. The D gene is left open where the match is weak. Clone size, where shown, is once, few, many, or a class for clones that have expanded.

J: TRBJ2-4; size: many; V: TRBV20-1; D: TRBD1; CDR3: CSVITGGPVKNIQYF; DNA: TGCAGTGTTATAACAGGGGGCCCAGTCAAAAACATTCAGTACTTC
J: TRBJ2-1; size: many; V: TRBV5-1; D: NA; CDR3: CASSLGGATPSYNEQFF; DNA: TGCGCCAGCAGCTTGGGTGGGGCGACCCCCTCCTACAATGAGCAGTTCTTC
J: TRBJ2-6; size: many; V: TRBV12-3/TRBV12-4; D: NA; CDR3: CASSPLRSGANVLTF; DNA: TGTGCCAGCAGCCCTCTCCGTTCAGGGGCCAACGTCCTGACTTTC
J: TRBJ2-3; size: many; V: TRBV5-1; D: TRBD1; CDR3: CASSPILDRGTDTQYF; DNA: TGCGCCAGCAGCCCTATACTCGACAGGGGCACAGATACGCAGTATTTT
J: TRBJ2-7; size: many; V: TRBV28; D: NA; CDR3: CASSLWDEQYF; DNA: TGTGCCAGCAGTTTGTGGGACGAGCAGTACTTC
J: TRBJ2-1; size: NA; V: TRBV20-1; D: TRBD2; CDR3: CSSTTSGSLGEQFF; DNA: TGCAGTTCCACGACTAGCGGGAGTTTAGGAGAGCAGTTCTTC
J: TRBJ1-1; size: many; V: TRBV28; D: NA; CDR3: CASSFGINTEAFF; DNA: TGTGCCAGCAGTTTTGGGATAAACACTGAAGCTTTCTTT
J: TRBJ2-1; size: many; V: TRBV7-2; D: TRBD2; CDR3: CASSLKRGGLGEQFF; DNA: TGTGCCAGCAGCTTGAAGCGGGGGGGCCTTGGTGAGCAGTTCTTC
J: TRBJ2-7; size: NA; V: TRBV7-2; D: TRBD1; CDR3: CASRQSGTGSYEQYF; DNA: TGTGCCAGCAGACAATCCGGGACAGGTTCCTACGAGCAGTACTTC
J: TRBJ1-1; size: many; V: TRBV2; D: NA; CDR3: CASSARRGNTEAFF; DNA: TGTGCCAGCAGTGCACGGAGGGGGAACACTGAAGCTTTCTTT
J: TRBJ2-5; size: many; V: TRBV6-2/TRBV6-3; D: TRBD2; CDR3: CASSSRGGPSETQYF; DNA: TGTGCCAGCAGTTCACGGGGGGGCCCTTCTGAGACCCAGTACTTC
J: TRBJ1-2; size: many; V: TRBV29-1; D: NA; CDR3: CSVGSPAVNYGYTF; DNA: TGCAGCGTTGGTTCGCCAGCAGTTAACTATGGCTACACCTTC
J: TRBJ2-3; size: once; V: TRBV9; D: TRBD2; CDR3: CASSDNRLAGTSSTDTQYF; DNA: TGTGCCAGCAGCGATAATCGCCTAGCGGGCACCTCTAGCACAGATACGCAGTATTTT
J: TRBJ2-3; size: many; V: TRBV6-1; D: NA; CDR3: CASSAVTTDTQYF; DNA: TGTGCCAGCAGTGCAGTTACGACAGATACGCAGTATTTT
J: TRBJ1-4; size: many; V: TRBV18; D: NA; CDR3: CASSPRGGATNEKLFF; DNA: TGTGCCAGCTCACCGCGGGGCGGAGCAACTAATGAAAAACTGTTTTTT
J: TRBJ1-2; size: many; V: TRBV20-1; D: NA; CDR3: CSARVSGFGYTF; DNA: TGCAGTGCTAGAGTATCAGGGTTTGGCTACACCTTC
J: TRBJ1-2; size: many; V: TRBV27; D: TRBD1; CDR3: CASSSQTGGAGTNYGYTF; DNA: TGTGCCAGCAGTTCCCAGACAGGGGGCGCAGGAACTAACTATGGCTACACCTTC
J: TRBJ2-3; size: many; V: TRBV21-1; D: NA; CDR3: CASSKGPLLARRTDTQYF; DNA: TGTGCCAGCAGCAAAGGTCCCCTCTTAGCGCGACGCACAGATACGCAGTATTTT
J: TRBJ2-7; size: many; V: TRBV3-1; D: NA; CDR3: CASSQGGLTEQYF; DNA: TGTGCCAGCAGCCAAGGGGGGCTTACCGAGCAGTACTTC
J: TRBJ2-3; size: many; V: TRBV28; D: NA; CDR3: CASSRPGRGTDTQYF; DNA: TGTGCCAGCAGCCGTCCGGGACGGGGCACAGATACGCAGTATTTT
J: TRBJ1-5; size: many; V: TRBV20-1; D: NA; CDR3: CSAPLVRGWDQPQHF; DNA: TGCAGTGCCCCCTTAGTGCGGGGGTGGGATCAGCCCCAGCATTTT
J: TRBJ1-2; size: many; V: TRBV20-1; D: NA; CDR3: CSASPVGGYGYTF; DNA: TGCAGTGCTAGTCCGGTCGGGGGCTATGGCTACACCTTC
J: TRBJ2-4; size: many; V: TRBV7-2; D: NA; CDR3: CASSLVSQGAKNIQYF; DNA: TGTGCCAGCAGCTTAGTTTCACAGGGAGCCAAAAACATTCAGTACTTC
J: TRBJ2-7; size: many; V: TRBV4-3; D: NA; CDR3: CASSPLGQSSYEQYF; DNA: TGCGCCAGCAGCCCCTTAGGGCAGAGCTCCTACGAGCAGTACTTC
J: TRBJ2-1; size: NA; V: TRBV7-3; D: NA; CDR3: CASSPGSGPYNEQFF; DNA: TGTGCCAGCAGCCCAGGGTCAGGGCCTTACAATGAGCAGTTCTTC
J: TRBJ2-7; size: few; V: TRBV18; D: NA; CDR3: CASSPDRPYEQYF; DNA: TGTGCCAGCTCCCCTGACAGACCCTACGAGCAGTACTTC
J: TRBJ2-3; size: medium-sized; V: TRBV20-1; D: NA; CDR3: CGAKDYRTDTQYF; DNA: TGCGGAGCTAAGGACTATCGCACAGATACGCAGTATTTT
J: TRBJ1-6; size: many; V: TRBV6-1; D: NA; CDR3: CASRTIRVSYNSPLHF; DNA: TGTGCCAGCAGAACGATCAGGGTCTCCTATAATTCACCCCTCCACTTT
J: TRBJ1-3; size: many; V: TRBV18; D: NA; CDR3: CASSEGERNTIYF; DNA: TGTGCCAGCTCAGAAGGCGAGAGAAACACCATATATTTT
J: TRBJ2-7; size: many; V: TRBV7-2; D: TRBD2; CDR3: CASSRTSGGYEQYF; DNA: TGTGCCAGCAGCCGGACTAGCGGGGGATACGAGCAGTACTTC
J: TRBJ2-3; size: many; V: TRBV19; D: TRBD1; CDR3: CATATGADTQYF; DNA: TGTGCCACCGCGACAGGGGCGGATACGCAGTATTTT
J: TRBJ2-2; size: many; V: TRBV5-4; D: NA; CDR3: CASSPQGNTGELFF; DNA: TGTGCCAGCAGTCCACAGGGGAACACCGGGGAGCTGTTTTTT
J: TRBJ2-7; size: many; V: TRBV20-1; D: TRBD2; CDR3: CSARLAGGTEQYF; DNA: TGCAGTGCTAGACTAGCGGGAGGAACCGAGCAGTACTTC
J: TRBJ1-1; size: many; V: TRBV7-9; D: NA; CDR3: CASSWDLGTEAFF; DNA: TGTGCCAGCAGCTGGGACCTAGGCACTGAAGCTTTCTTT
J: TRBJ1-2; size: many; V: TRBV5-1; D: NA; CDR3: CASSPSTERGYTF; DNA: TGCGCCAGCAGCCCAAGTACTGAGCGTGGCTACACCTTC
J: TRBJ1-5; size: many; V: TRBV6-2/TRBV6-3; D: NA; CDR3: CASRQAHQPQHF; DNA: TGTGCCAGCCGACAGGCTCATCAGCCCCAGCATTTT
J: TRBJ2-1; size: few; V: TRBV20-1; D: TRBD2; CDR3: CSARDTGQRGGLIGEQFF; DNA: TGCAGTGCTAGAGATACCGGGCAGCGGGGGGGTTTAATCGGTGAGCAGTTCTTC
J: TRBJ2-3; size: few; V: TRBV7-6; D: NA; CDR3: CASTQGMETSTDTQYF; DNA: TGTGCCAGCACCCAGGGGATGGAGACAAGCACAGATACGCAGTATTTT
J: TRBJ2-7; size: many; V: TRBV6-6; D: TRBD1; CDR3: CASRQGPYEQYF; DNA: TGTGCCAGCCGACAGGGGCCCTACGAGCAGTACTTC
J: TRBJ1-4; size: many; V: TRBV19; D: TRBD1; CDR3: CASKPGTATNEKLFF; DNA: TGTGCCAGTAAGCCGGGGACAGCAACTAATGAAAAACTGTTTTTT
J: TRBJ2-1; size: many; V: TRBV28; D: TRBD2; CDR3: CASSPWAGLAQNEQFF; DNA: TGTGCCAGCAGCCCCTGGGCGGGACTAGCGCAAAATGAGCAGTTCTTC
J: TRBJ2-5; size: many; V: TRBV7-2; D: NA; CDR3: CASSLVANQETQYF; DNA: TGTGCCAGCAGCTTAGTAGCCAATCAAGAGACCCAGTACTTC
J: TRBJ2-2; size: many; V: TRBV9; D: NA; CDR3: CASSVEGRLHTGELFF; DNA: TGTGCCAGCAGCGTAGAGGGAAGGTTGCACACCGGGGAGCTGTTTTTT
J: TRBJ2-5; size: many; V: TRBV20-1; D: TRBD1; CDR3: CSASPNRGLETQYF; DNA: TGCAGTGCTAGCCCCAACAGGGGGCTGGAGACCCAGTACTTC
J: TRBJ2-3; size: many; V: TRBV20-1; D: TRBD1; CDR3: CSARDRDRGFTDTQYF; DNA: TGCAGTGCTAGAGATCGTGACAGGGGTTTCACAGATACGCAGTATTTT